These 6 T cell receptor beta chains were sequenced from one sample in a study of blood T cell repertoires in COVID-19. The table came from immunoSEQ multiplex PCR; TCRdb's copy has only in-frame clones and leaves some out. The sample lists approximately 30,000 clones; 70% to 90% were seen once. The specimen was peripheral blood. These receptors all come from a woman aged 40 to 50 with active or convalescent COVID-19.

This chain uses TRBV27 with TRBJ1-5, with D unclear. The CDR3 spans 15 residues. Germline CDR1 MNHEY, CDR2 SMNVEV (reference sequence). Trimming pared 3 bases from V and 7 bases from J, leaving 16 bases between. CDR3 region: CASSFGSSRGQPQHF. CDR3 coding DNA: TGTGCCAGCAGTTTCGGGAGCTCCCGCGGGCAGCCCCAGCATTTT.

The rearrangement joins TRBV2 to TRBJ1-2, with 11 bases lining up with TRBD1. The CDR3 is 14 amino acids. V was clipped by 6 bases and J by 8 bases; unmatched bases: 8. CDR1 is SNHLY and CDR2 is FYNNEI in the germline V gene. The CDR3 region has the DNA TGTGCCAGCAGAGAGGCCCGGACAGGGGGCGGCTACACCTTC. This sequence encodes CASREARTGGGYTF.

The count of this clone is one. This chain uses TRBV18 with TRBJ2-7; 12 bases map to TRBD2. The CDR3 length is 16 residues. CDR1 and CDR2 from the germline V gene are KGHSH and LQKENI. Trimming removed 3 bases from V and 0 bases from J; junction bases left unmatched: 3. CDR3 sequence: CASSPTSGGSSYEQYF. The DNA for the CDR3 is TGTGCCAGCTCACCTACTAGCGGGGGGAGCTCCTACGAGCAGTACTTC.

This chain links TRBV6-6 with TRBJ2-7, with D possibly TRBD1 on 5 matching bases. Germline CDR1 and CDR2: MNHNY and SVGAGI (reference sequence). Deletions cut 4 bases from V and 6 bases from J, with 16 bases between. The CDR3 contains 14 residues. In DNA form, the CDR3 reads TGTGCCAGCAGTTCAGACAGTCCTACGAGCGAGCAGTACTTC. Translated, it gives CASSSDSPTSEQYF.

V gene TRBV7-3 combines with J gene TRBJ1-1; D uncertain. V lost 4 bases and J lost 3, with 15 bases in between. The CDR3 covers 15 residues. The V gene's germline CDR1 is SGHTA and CDR2 FQGTGA. The CDR3 sequence: CASSSDNFVHTEAFF. The CDR3 DNA is TGTGCCAGCAGCTCCGACAACTTTGTTCACACTGAAGCTTTCTTT.

The CDR3, as DNA: TGTGCCAGCAGCCGAGGCACAGATACGCAGTATTTT. It translates to CASSRGTDTQYF. This chain links TRBV6-5 with TRBJ2-3; D not certain. Trimming cost V 6 bases and J 1 base, with 5 bases left between them. Germline values: CDR1 MNHEY, CDR2 SVGAGI. CDR3 length equals 12 residues.